These 12 T cell receptor beta chains came from one sample sequenced in a study of cytomegalovirus exposure and HLA in healthy donors. Vbeta (60) and Jbeta (13) primers were used in the PCR. Using immunoSEQ multiplex PCR, the repertoire was profiled, and TCRdb retains in-frame clones only, with some absent. The sample lists roughly 200,000 clones; around three quarters were seen once. Sample: PBMCs. Receptor source: a man aged 30 to 45 in good health and CMV-seronegative.

This chain connects TRBV9 to TRBJ2-2, with D perhaps TRBD1 (6 bases). Per the germline V gene, CDR1 is SGDLS and CDR2 is YYNGEE. CDR3 length: 15 amino acids. Deletions cut 0 bases from V and 3 bases from J, with 9 bases between. DNA for the CDR3: TGTGCCAGCAGCGTAGTGGACAGTTACACCGGGGAGCTGTTTTTT. Amino acids: CASSVVDSYTGELFF.

This clone has a single count. The V gene is TRBV6-1, the J gene TRBJ2-1; 12 nucleotides match TRBD2. V lost 4 bases, J lost 6 bases, and 4 bases stayed unmatched. Germline V CDR1 and CDR2: MNHNS, SASEGT. The CDR3 sequence is 15 residues long. CDR3 sequence (DNA): TGTGCCAGCAGTGTCGGGACTAGCGGGTTCAATGAGCAGTTCTTC. This gives the protein CASSVGTSGFNEQFF.

In the case of this clone: One junction end does not reproduce the germline sequence, and a read error may be involved. J is TRBJ2-1 and V is TRBV7-2, with TRBD2 identical over 11 bases. Looked up from germline, CDR1 is SGHTA and CDR2 is FQGNSA. This CDR3 is 12 amino acids long. The CDR3 nucleotides are TGTGCCAGCAGCATAGCGGGAGGGGAGCAGTTCTTC. Translated, it gives CASSIAGGEQFF.

The chain uses TRBV2 and TRBJ2-3; TRBD2 aligns across 14 bases. Germline V gives CDR1 SNHLY, CDR2 FYNNEI. V lost 7 bases to trimming and J lost 4 bases; unmatched junction nucleotides: 4. The CDR3 is 15 amino acids. CDR3 nucleotide sequence: TGTGCCAGCATCCAGGGACTAGCGGGAGCAGATACGCAGTATTTT. Translation: CASIQGLAGADTQYF.

The chain carries TRBV5-6 and TRBJ1-1; 9 bases map to TRBD1. V gave up 3 bases and J gave up 5 bases; unmatched junction bases: 8. This CDR3 spans 15 amino acids. Germline CDR1 reads SGHDT; CDR2 reads YYEEEE. The CDR3 DNA follows: TGTGCCAGCAGCTCGTATGGGACAGGGCAAACTGAAGCTTTCTTT. It specifies CASSSYGTGQTEAFF.

The chain uses TRBV19 and TRBJ2-7; D is perhaps TRBD2 (6 bases). With 10 bases removed from V and 5 bases from J, the gap between germline ends came to 12 bases. Per the germline V gene, CDR1 is LNHDA and CDR2 is SQIVND (reference sequence). The CDR3 covers 11 residues. CDR3 nucleotides: TGTGCCACGACGTGGGGGGACGAGCAGTACTTC. Amino acids: CATTWGDEQYF.

This clone came up a few times. This chain links TRBV29-1 with TRBJ2-3; 7 positions match TRBD2. The CDR3 runs to 14 residues. V dropped 4 bases and J dropped 2; count of bases not matched to a gene: 6. CDR1 is SQVTM, CDR2 ANQGSEA, per germline. The chain's CDR3 is CSVGLAEYTDTQYF. The DNA of the CDR3 is TGCAGCGTTGGGCTAGCGGAATACACAGATACGCAGTATTTT.

The sample holds one count of this clone. This chain uses TRBV19 with TRBJ2-6; D unresolved. The CDR3 totals 15 residues. The germline V gene has CDR1 LNHDA and CDR2 SQIVND (reference sequence). V lost 4 bases and J lost 0, with 7 bases in between. The CDR3 sequence is CASSSYHSGANVLTF. In DNA form, the CDR3 reads TGTGCCAGTAGTAGCTATCACTCTGGGGCCAACGTCCTGACTTTC.

This sequence joins TRBV9 and TRBJ2-7; 7 bases align to TRBD1. Looked up from germline, CDR1 is SGDLS and CDR2 is YYNGEE. This CDR3 contains 14 residues. Trimming cost V 2 bases and J 4 bases; bases outside gene matches: 6. CDR3 coding DNA: TGTGCCAGCAGCGTCAAAGGGGGCGATTACGAGCAGTACTTC. Protein: CASSVKGGDYEQYF.

The rearrangement uses TRBV19 and TRBJ1-2; 8 nucleotides agree with TRBD1. Germline V gene data show CDR1 as LNHDA and CDR2 as SQIVND (reference sequence). V was pared by 5 bases and J by 7 bases, with 6 bases of the junction left unmatched. This CDR3 region has 13 residues. CDR3: CASSADRAVGYTF. CDR3 bases: TGTGCCAGTAGTGCGGACAGGGCGGTTGGCTACACCTTC.

The rearrangement uses TRBV6-1 and TRBJ1-5, with TRBD1 identical over 8 bases. V shed 4 bases and J 6 bases; nucleotides not matched to a gene: 14. Per the germline V gene, CDR1 is MNHNS and CDR2 is SASEGT. The CDR3 runs 17 residues. CDR3 nucleotides: TGTGCCAGCAGTGTCCCAGATTTGACAGGGGTAGGTCAGCCCCAGCATTTT. As protein: CASSVPDLTGVGQPQHF.

The chain recombines TRBV15 with TRBJ1-1, with D perhaps TRBD1 (6 bases). This CDR3 region has 13 residues. V was pared by 0 bases and J by 6 bases, with 8 bases between. The germline CDR1 and CDR2 sequences are LNHNV and YYDKDF (reference sequence). CDR3 nucleotides: TGTGCCACCAGCAGAGATGGGGGCTCTGAAGCTTTCTTT. Translated: CATSRDGGSEAFF.